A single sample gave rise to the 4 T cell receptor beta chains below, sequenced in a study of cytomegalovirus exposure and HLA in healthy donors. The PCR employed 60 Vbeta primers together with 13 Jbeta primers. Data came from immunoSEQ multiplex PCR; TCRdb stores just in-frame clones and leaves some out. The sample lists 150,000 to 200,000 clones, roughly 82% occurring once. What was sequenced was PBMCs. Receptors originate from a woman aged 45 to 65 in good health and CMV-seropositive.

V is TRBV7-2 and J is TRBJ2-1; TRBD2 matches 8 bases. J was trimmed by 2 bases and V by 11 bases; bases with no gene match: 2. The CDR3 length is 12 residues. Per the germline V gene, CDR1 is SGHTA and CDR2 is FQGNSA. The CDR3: CAGGGPYNEQFF. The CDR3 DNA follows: TGTGCCGGCGGGGGGCCCTACAATGAGCAGTTCTTC.

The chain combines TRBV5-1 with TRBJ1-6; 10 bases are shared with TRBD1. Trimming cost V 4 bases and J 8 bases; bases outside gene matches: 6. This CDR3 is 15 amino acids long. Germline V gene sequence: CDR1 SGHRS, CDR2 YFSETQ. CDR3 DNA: TGCGCCAGCAGCGCAGGGACAGGGGACGATTCACCCCTCCACTTT. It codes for CASSAGTGDDSPLHF.

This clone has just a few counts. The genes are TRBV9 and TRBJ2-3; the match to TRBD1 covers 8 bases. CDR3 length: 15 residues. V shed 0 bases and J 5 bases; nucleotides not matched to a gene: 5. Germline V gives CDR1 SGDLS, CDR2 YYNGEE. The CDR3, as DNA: TGTGCCAGCAGCGTAGAGGACAGGGTTAGAGATACGCAGTATTTT. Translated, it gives CASSVEDRVRDTQYF.

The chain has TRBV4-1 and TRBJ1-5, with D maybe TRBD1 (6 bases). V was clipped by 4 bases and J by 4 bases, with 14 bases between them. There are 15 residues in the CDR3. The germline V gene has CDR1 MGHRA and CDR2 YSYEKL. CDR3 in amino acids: CASSRTTGGNQPQHF. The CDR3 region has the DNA TGCGCCAGCAGCCGGACGACAGGTGGGAATCAGCCCCAGCATTTT.